This T cell receptor beta chain was captured by sequencing in a study of CD8+ T cells in alopecia areata. This clone was found a few times. The genes and germline here are from mouse. The read stops 4 residues short of the end of the CDR3; the missing end is completed from the germline J gene. The authors extracted RNA and reverse transcribed it into cDNA as the sequencing template. Profiled with immunoSEQ multiplex PCR; TCRdb holds only in-frame clones, not every one. This sample has about 270,000 clones, each found more than once. Sorting of pooled cutaneous lymph node cells used CD4, CD8alpha, NKG2D, NKG2ACE and other markers. Deletions cut 1 base from V and 3 bases from J, with 10 bases between. The CDR3 is made up of 15 amino acids. Germline CDR1 NSQYPW, CDR2 LRSPGD (reference sequence).

The chain employs TRBV1 and TRBJ2-1; D might be TRBD1 (6 bases). This clonotype originated in a C3H/HeJ mouse with alopecia areata. The mouse line has the MHC haplotype H2-k. The sequenced sample was CD4+ T cells sorted from a lymph node. CDR3 sequence: CTCSAATGIYAEQFF. The DNA read from the CDR3 is TGCACCTGCAGTGCAGCTACAGGGATCTATGCT.